This T cell receptor beta chain was sequenced during a study of blood T cells in healthy people across ages. This clonotype was observed a few times. Its specificity is unknown. A second PCR, run for about 7 to 11 cycles, used a sample-barcoded 5' primer plus a J-beta primer mix. TCRdb reanalysed the 5' RACE reads using MiXCR and keeps one entry per CDR3 protein. Here the sample spans about 1.4 million distinct CDR3 sequences, approximately 59% being singletons. Points from the study as a whole: Age brought a roughly linear fall in TCR beta diversity measured per million T cells.

Losses at the gene ends were 0 bases for V and 7 bases for J; bases not matched to a gene: 8. The CDR3 is made up of 16 amino acids. The sequencing input was blood. V and J are TRBV12-3 or TRBV12-4 and TRBJ2-7, with TRBD2 matching 11 bases. The TCR was taken from a man aged 18 to 30 in good health. The DNA of the CDR3 is TGTGCCAGCAGTTTAGCGGGACTAGCGGTATACAATGAGCAGTACTTC. Protein: CASSLAGLAVYNEQYF.